What follows are 3 T cell receptor beta chains derived from one specimen sequenced in a study of blood T cell repertoires in COVID-19 (dated by TCRdb to between 2020 and 2021). The library was built by means of the immunoSEQ multiplex PCR assay. As stored in TCRdb, this immuneACCESS dataset retains in-frame rearrangements with V and J assigned. A fraction of the clones does not appear; measured against another copy, unresolved V genes explain less than half of the discrepancy, and the remainder lacks a known reason. Across this sample there are 240,000 or so clones, with about 85% seen only once. The ten largest clonotypes hold approximately 7.6% of the sample. The sample comprised peripheral blood. The source of these receptors is a man in his fifties or sixties who had recovered from COVID-19.

This chain uses TRBV7-2 with TRBJ1-3; no clear D. Trimming stripped 4 bases from V and 0 bases from J, with 7 bases between. The germline gives CDR1 SGHTA, CDR2 FQGNSA. The CDR3 has 14 amino acids. The CDR3 loop reads CASSSGGSGNTIYF. The CDR3 DNA reads as TGTGCCAGCAGCTCTGGAGGCTCTGGAAACACCATATATTTT.

The table lists this clone with a count of one. The chain recombines TRBV5-5 with TRBJ1-1; 7 nucleotides line up with TRBD1. Germline trimming cut 0 bases from V and 4 bases from J; bases unmatched to any gene: 0. The CDR3 is made up of 13 amino acids. Germline V lookup: CDR1 SGHKS, CDR2 YYEKEE (reference sequence). CDR3: CASSLDRGTEAFF. The CDR3, as DNA: TGTGCCAGCAGCTTGGACAGGGGCACTGAAGCTTTCTTT.

V and J are TRBV28 and TRBJ1-2, with D possibly matching TRBD1 (5 bases). Germline V gene data show CDR1 as MDHEN and CDR2 as SYDVKM. V gave up 5 bases and J gave up 4 bases, with 14 bases separating them. The CDR3 totals 14 residues. The CDR3 protein is CASSGAERVYGYTF. In nucleotides, the CDR3 is TGTGCCAGCAGTGGGGCGGAGCGCGTCTATGGCTACACCTTC.